Listed below are T cell receptor beta chains from one sample, sequenced in a study of T-cell reconstitution after alpha-beta-depleted transplantation in children. TCRdb processed the PCR reads anew with MiXCR; each CDR3 protein has one entry. The sample gives around 500,000 distinct CDR3 sequences, 9.5% to 15% of which show up once; around 5.8% is in the top ten. The sequencing used PBMCs from the stem cell graft donor, collected from the stem cell graft. The source of these receptors is a human donor who donated a stem cell graft to a child with combined immunodeficiency. CDR3s include the opening cysteine and the closing phenylalanine or tryptophan. D genes are given only for firm matches. The size field is filled for only some rows; it gives once, few, many or a size class.

V gene	J gene	D gene	clone size	CDR3 protein	CDR3 DNA
TRBV7-9	TRBJ2-5	.	.	CASSQTGGQETQYF	TGTGCCAGCAGCCAGACAGGAGGACAAGAGACCCAGTACTTC
TRBV20-1	TRBJ2-2	TRBD2	few	CSARLTSGKHTGELFF	TGCAGTGCTAGACTTACTAGCGGGAAGCACACCGGGGAGCTGTTTTTT
TRBV7-9	TRBJ2-7	TRBD2	.	CASSLGGLVNYEQYF	TGTGCCAGCAGCTTAGGCGGACTAGTGAACTACGAGCAGTACTTC
TRBV12-3/TRBV12-4	TRBJ2-7	.	many	CASSRHVREQYF	TGTGCCAGCAGTAGACACGTTAGGGAGCAGTACTTC
TRBV27	TRBJ1-1	TRBD1	.	CASRPLPGQGGAFF	TGTGCCAGCAGACCATTACCGGGACAGGGGGGGGCTTTCTTT
TRBV29-1	TRBJ2-5	TRBD2	many	CSVVQVTSGGLETQYF	TGCAGCGTTGTCCAAGTGACTAGCGGGGGGTTGGAGACCCAGTACTTC
TRBV12-3/TRBV12-4	TRBJ1-5	TRBD1	few	CASSLAGTGVDNQPQHF	TGTGCCAGCAGTTTAGCCGGGACAGGGGTCGACAATCAGCCCCAGCATTTT
TRBV7-8	TRBJ2-7	.	few	CASSFRWENEQYF	TGTGCCAGCAGCTTCAGGTGGGAGAACGAGCAGTACTTC
TRBV12-3/TRBV12-4	TRBJ2-2	TRBD2	many	CASSLTSGRYGELFF	TGTGCCAGCAGCCTGACTAGCGGGAGATACGGGGAGCTGTTTTTT
TRBV6-5	TRBJ1-1	TRBD1	.	CASSYSSTGGRSGAFF	TGTGCCAGCAGTTACTCTTCGACAGGGGGCAGGAGTGGAGCTTTCTTT
TRBV2	TRBJ2-1	TRBD1	many	CASSDRVSSSYNEQFF	TGTGCCAGCAGCGACAGGGTGTCGAGCTCCTACAATGAGCAGTTCTTC
TRBV20-1	TRBJ2-1	.	many	CSARGLAAQGTINEQFF	TGCAGTGCTAGAGGTTTGGCCGCGCAGGGAACAATAAATGAGCAGTTCTTC
TRBV6-1	TRBJ1-1	TRBD1	.	CASRLGQDSTEAFF	TGTGCCAGCAGATTGGGACAGGATAGTACTGAAGCTTTCTTT
TRBV10-3	TRBJ2-3	.	.	CAISERSGSTDTQYF	TGTGCCATCAGTGAGAGGTCAGGGAGCACAGATACGCAGTATTTT
TRBV3-1	TRBJ1-1	.	.	CASSLGLPTEAFF	TGTGCCAGCAGCCTTGGGCTCCCCACTGAAGCTTTCTTT
TRBV4-1	TRBJ2-1	TRBD2	.	CASSHPGLAGGKGGFNEQFF	TGCGCCAGCAGCCATCCGGGACTAGCGGGGGGGAAGGGTGGGTTCAATGAGCAGTTCTTC
TRBV6-1	TRBJ1-2	.	many	CASSEGPRGYTF	TGTGCCAGCAGCGAAGGGCCGAGAGGCTACACCTTC
TRBV12-3/TRBV12-4	TRBJ1-2	.	.	CASSLGGVGGYTF	TGTGCCAGCAGCCTTGGAGGGGTCGGTGGCTACACCTTC
TRBV7-2	TRBJ2-1	TRBD1	few	CASSQGQGNNNEQFF	TGTGCCAGCAGCCAAGGACAGGGTAATAACAATGAGCAGTTCTTC
TRBV5-1	TRBJ2-7	TRBD2	few	CASSFERGVSYEQYF	TGCGCCAGCAGCTTCGAGCGGGGGGTCTCCTACGAGCAGTACTTC
TRBV5-6	TRBJ1-1	TRBD1	few	CASSFGSGGKVGFF	TGTGCCAGCAGCTTTGGCTCAGGGGGCAAGGTTGGTTTCTTT
TRBV29-1	TRBJ2-7	TRBD2	few	CSVVIAGDLSYEQYF	TGCAGCGTTGTAATAGCGGGAGACCTATCCTACGAGCAGTACTTC
TRBV20-1	TRBJ2-5	TRBD2	.	CSAALAGDETQYF	TGCAGTGCCGCACTAGCGGGAGATGAGACCCAGTACTTC
TRBV5-1	TRBJ2-7	.	.	CASSTSDSYEQYF	TGCGCCAGCAGCACGTCGGACAGCTACGAGCAGTACTTC
TRBV7-2	TRBJ2-3	TRBD2	.	CASSLAIAGGTTDTQYF	TGTGCCAGCAGCTTAGCAATAGCGGGGGGTACCACAGATACGCAGTATTTT
TRBV13	TRBJ2-5	.	.	CASSQASGERETQYF	TGTGCCAGCAGCCAGGCCTCCGGGGAGAGAGAGACCCAGTACTTC
TRBV7-2	TRBJ2-5	.	.	CASTQQFGIQETQYF	TGTGCCAGCACCCAACAGTTCGGGATCCAAGAGACCCAGTACTTC
TRBV4-3	TRBJ2-3	.	.	CASSQDPTAGTDTQYF	TGCGCCAGCAGCCAAGATCCAACGGCCGGAACAGATACGCAGTATTTT
TRBV7-8	TRBJ2-7	TRBD2	.	CASSPRGLAGGPGYEQYF	TGTGCCAGCAGCCCTAGAGGTCTAGCGGGAGGGCCGGGGTACGAGCAGTACTTC
TRBV30	TRBJ2-4	.	.	CAWSPLGYF	TGTGCCTGGAGTCCTCTAGGATACTTC
TRBV7-2	TRBJ2-7	TRBD2	.	CASSLAVTSGLNEQYF	TGTGCCAGCAGCTTAGCCGTTACTAGCGGTCTGAACGAGCAGTACTTC
TRBV19	TRBJ2-7	.	few	CASSWGPQQNEQYF	TGTGCCAGTAGTTGGGGCCCACAACAAAACGAGCAGTACTTC
TRBV29-1	TRBJ2-2	TRBD1	.	CSVYRGPNTGELFF	TGCAGCGTTTACAGGGGCCCGAACACCGGGGAGCTGTTTTTT
TRBV4-3	TRBJ2-1	.	few	CASSRNSGSNEQFF	TGCGCCAGCAGCCGGAATAGCGGTAGCAATGAGCAGTTCTTC
TRBV20-1	TRBJ2-1	.	.	CSAVGLPSSYNEQFF	TGCAGTGCGGTGGGACTTCCAAGCTCCTACAATGAGCAGTTCTTC
TRBV12-3/TRBV12-4	TRBJ2-3	.	few	CASTPDRAYTDTQYF	TGTGCCAGCACCCCAGACAGAGCCTACACAGATACGCAGTATTTT
TRBV12-3/TRBV12-4	TRBJ1-5	TRBD1	.	CASASRTGVNQPQHF	TGTGCCAGCGCTTCTCGGACAGGGGTCAATCAGCCCCAGCATTTT
TRBV4-3	TRBJ2-4	.	.	CASSQGYCGGWEYF	TGCGCCAGCAGCCAAGGTTACTGTGGAGGTTGGGAGTACTTC
TRBV29-1	TRBJ2-5	.	many	CSVAEETQYF	TGCAGCGTTGCGGAAGAGACCCAGTACTTC
TRBV7-2	TRBJ2-3	.	few	CASSLQAPGGYTDTQYF	TGTGCCAGCAGCTTACAGGCTCCAGGCGGGTACACAGATACGCAGTATTTT
TRBV6-1	TRBJ2-2	.	.	CASTYGTNTGELFF	TGTGCCAGCACCTACGGAACGAACACCGGGGAGCTGTTTTTT
TRBV5-1	TRBJ2-4	.	few	CASSSRTESSIQYF	TGCGCCAGCAGCTCTCGGACGGAATCTAGCATTCAGTACTTC
TRBV7-2	TRBJ2-7	TRBD2	few	CASSFQAGVTYEQYF	TGTGCCAGCAGCTTCCAAGCGGGAGTTACCTACGAGCAGTACTTC
TRBV9	TRBJ1-1	TRBD1	.	CASSPGQGAPWDTEAFF	TGTGCCAGCAGCCCAGGACAGGGGGCGCCTTGGGACACTGAAGCTTTCTTT
TRBV20-1	TRBJ2-7	.	few	CSARWPGTPSSYEQYF	TGCAGTGCTAGATGGCCCGGGACACCGAGCTCCTACGAGCAGTACTTC
TRBV5-5	TRBJ1-1	.	few	CATLPVGVQDTEAFF	TGTGCCACCCTCCCGGTTGGGGTCCAGGACACTGAAGCTTTCTTT
TRBV7-9	TRBJ1-1	TRBD1	.	CASSVDRGQAEAFF	TGTGCCAGCAGCGTGGACAGGGGGCAAGCTGAAGCTTTCTTT
TRBV29-1	TRBJ1-1	.	.	CSVEMGMSTEAFF	TGCAGCGTTGAAATGGGTATGAGCACTGAAGCTTTCTTT
TRBV12-3/TRBV12-4	TRBJ2-2	TRBD1	.	CASRPGQGATGELFF	TGTGCCAGCAGACCGGGACAGGGGGCAACCGGGGAGCTGTTTTTT
TRBV11-2	TRBJ2-1	.	.	CASSLAGLARYNEQFF	TGTGCCAGCAGCTTAGCAGGATTAGCACGATACAATGAGCAGTTCTTC
TRBV6-5	TRBJ1-5	TRBD1	few	CASSPRRGGGLSNQPQHF	TGTGCCAGCAGTCCGCGCCGGGGAGGGGGCTTAAGCAATCAGCCCCAGCATTTT
TRBV25-1	TRBJ2-7	TRBD2	many	CASGRTSGNLREQYF	TGTGCCAGCGGTAGGACTAGCGGGAACCTACGGGAGCAGTACTTC
TRBV2	TRBJ2-1	.	.	CASSEAGPSYNEQFF	TGTGCCAGCAGTGAAGCGGGGCCTTCCTACAATGAGCAGTTCTTC
TRBV3-1	TRBJ2-3	.	.	CASSQLPGLSTDTQYF	TGTGCCAGCAGCCAACTCCCGGGACTTTCCACAGATACGCAGTATTTT